Shown below are 20 T cell receptor beta chains from a single sample sequenced in a study of a mutant IDH1 vaccine in newly diagnosed glioma. Assay used: immunoSEQ multiplex PCR; TCRdb lists only in-frame clones, some missing. The sample comprises fewer than 100,000 clones, 90% to 95% of which are singletons, and about 0.6% rests with the top ten. This sample's time point: week 5, during vaccination. Vaccination comprised doses that each held 300 ug of mutant IDH1 20-mer peptide, plus topical imiquimod. These TCRs' antigens remain unknown. This specimen was PBMCs, taken from a glioma patient whose treatment included an IDH1 peptide vaccine. These receptors came from a woman between 50 and 59 years old with glioma.

V and J are TRBV2 and TRBJ2-3, with a weak D call TRBD2 (6 bases). The V end lost 9 bases, the J end lost 0 bases, and 7 bases lay between the germline ends. CDR3 length: 12 residues. Germline assignment: CDR1 SNHLY and CDR2 FYNNEI. Here the CDR3 reads CAREGSTDTQYF. The CDR3 DNA reads as TGTGCCAGGGAGGGAAGCACAGATACGCAGTATTTT. Complete variable domain (other parts from reference TRBV2 and TRBJ2-3): EPEVTQTPSHQVTQMGQEVILRCVPISNHLYFYWYRQILGQKVEFLVSFYNNEISEKSEIFDDQFSVERPDGSNFTLKIRSTKLEDSAMYFCAREGSTDTQYFGPGTRLTVL.

The rearrangement uses TRBV10-1 and TRBJ2-3; TRBD2 matches at 7 bases. The ends lost 2 bases at V and 4 bases at J; junction bases unmatched: 6. The CDR3 covers 15 residues. The germline V gene has CDR1 WNHNN and CDR2 SYGVQD (reference sequence). The CDR3 nucleotides are TGCGCCAGCAGTGAGGGACTAGTCGGGGCAGATACGCAGTATTTT. Translated: CASSEGLVGADTQYF.

V usage is TRBV27 and J usage is TRBJ1-2; D gene ambiguous. Looked up from germline, CDR1 is MNHEY and CDR2 is SMNVEV (reference sequence). Trimming took off 6 bases at V and 3 bases at J, with 14 bases between the two ends. The CDR3 consists of 14 residues. The CDR3 region has the DNA TGTGCCAGCAGCCCGACTCGACTGTACTATGGCTACACCTTC. Translation: CASSPTRLYYGYTF.

In this sample, this clone turned up once. CDR3 loop: CASSIGEGYLPQHF. DNA for the CDR3: TGTGCCAGTAGTATAGGGGAGGGTTATTTGCCCCAGCATTTT. The chain employs TRBV19 and TRBJ1-5; D is ambiguous. This CDR3 contains 14 residues. From germline, CDR1 is LNHDA and CDR2 SQIVND (reference sequence). Deletions cut 1 base from V and 9 bases from J, with 13 bases between.

The V call is TRBV5-1, the J call TRBJ2-1; D may be TRBD1 (6 bases). Germline CDR1 reads SGHRS; CDR2 reads YFSETQ. The ends were cut back, 2 bases at V and 1 base at J, with 13 bases in the middle. The CDR3 has 16 amino acids. CDR3 sequence reads: CASSLTGSRSYNEQFF. Here the CDR3 DNA reads TGCGCCAGCAGCTTAACAGGGAGTAGATCCTACAATGAGCAGTTCTTC.

The chain uses TRBV28 and TRBJ2-7; D may be TRBD2 (8 bases). Germline-derived CDR1 and CDR2 are MDHEN and SYDVKM. The CDR3 consists of 16 residues. V gave up 5 bases and J gave up 3 bases, with 20 bases separating them. CDR3 DNA sequence: TGTGCCAGCAGTGCTCCGACAGGGCGGGGGGTCTACGAGCAGTACTTC. Protein sequence: CASSAPTGRGVYEQYF.

V gene TRBV18 combines with J gene TRBJ2-1; TRBD1 matches 9 bases. CDR1 is KGHSH, CDR2 LQKENI, per germline. The V gene end was trimmed by 6 bases and the J gene end by 7 bases; junction bases not matched to a gene: 4. The CDR3 is made up of 13 amino acids. CDR3 sequence: CASSPGTGNEQFF. Here the CDR3 DNA reads TGTGCCAGCTCCCCAGGGACAGGGAATGAGCAGTTCTTC.

J is TRBJ1-5 and V is TRBV2; 10 bases map to TRBD1. Germline V gene lookup returns CDR1 SNHLY and CDR2 FYNNEI. CDR3 length equals 15 residues. V lost 5 bases, J lost 5 bases, and 6 bases stayed unmatched. CDR3 bases: TGTGCCAGCAGTTCCGAGACAGGGGGCGATCAGCCCCAGCATTTT. It translates to CASSSETGGDQPQHF.

The chain uses TRBV4-1 and TRBJ1-6; D uncertain. CDR3 length: 13 residues. In germline, CDR1 is MGHRA, CDR2 YSYEKL. Trimming took 0 bases from V and 8 from J, leaving 5 bases between them. CDR3 sequence: CASSQDQDSPLHF. As DNA, the CDR3 is TGCGCCAGCAGCCAAGATCAGGATTCACCCCTCCACTTT.

This clone was picked up a small number of times. This chain connects TRBV28 to TRBJ1-1, with D possibly matching TRBD1 (5 bases). There are 16 residues in the CDR3. Germline assignment: CDR1 MDHEN and CDR2 SYDVKM. Trimming stripped 6 bases from V and 4 bases from J, with 21 bases between. CDR3 coding DNA: TGTGCCAGCAGAACCAATCCAAGGGGCAGGGCCACTGAAGCTTTCTTT. Protein product: CASRTNPRGRATEAFF.

In DNA form, the CDR3 reads TGTGCCAGTAGTACGACGGCGACAGATCAAGAGACCCAGTACTTC. It specifies CASSTTATDQETQYF. This chain joins TRBV19 and TRBJ2-5, with D perhaps TRBD1 (5 bases). The V and J ends lost 4 bases and 2 bases respectively, with 14 bases between them. Germline loops: CDR1 LNHDA, CDR2 SQIVND (reference sequence). The CDR3 is 15 residues long.

For the CDR3, the DNA is TGTGCCAGCAGCGTACTAGCGGGAGGGCGAGAGACCCAGTACTTC. Translation gives CASSVLAGGRETQYF. This sequence joins TRBV28 and TRBJ2-5; 13 bases map to TRBD2. J was trimmed by 4 bases and V by 6 bases; bases with no gene match: 5. Per germline, CDR1 MDHEN and CDR2 SYDVKM. CDR3 length: 15 residues.

The CDR3, as DNA: TGCAGCGTTGAGGGACAGGGGATTAACGAGCAGTACTTC. Amino acid sequence: CSVEGQGINEQYF. This rearrangement joins TRBV29-1 to TRBJ2-7; 10 bases fit TRBD1. This CDR3 contains 13 residues. V lost 3 bases and J lost 5; bases outside the gene matches: 4. Germline assignment: CDR1 SQVTM and CDR2 ANQGSEA.

The chain has TRBV5-1 and TRBJ2-6; D perhaps matches TRBD1 (5 bases). The germline V gene has CDR1 SGHRS and CDR2 YFSETQ. V was cut by 4 bases and J by 0 bases, with 14 bases left in between. This CDR3 contains 17 residues. The CDR3 DNA follows: TGCGCCAGCAGCCCCCCCGTGACAGCCTCTGGGGCCAACGTCCTGACTTTC. The encoded protein is CASSPPVTASGANVLTF.

The genes are TRBV4-2 and TRBJ2-5; D gene ambiguous. Germline-derived CDR1 and CDR2 are LGHNA and YNFKEQ. With 0 bases removed from V and 5 bases from J, the gap between germline ends came to 7 bases. This CDR3 is built from 13 residues. The CDR3 bases are TGTGCCAGCAGCCAAGAGAACGGGGAGACCCAGTACTTC. It encodes CASSQENGETQYF.

The V call is TRBV5-5, the J call TRBJ1-2; 9 nucleotides align to TRBD1. Germline V CDR1 and CDR2: SGHKS, YYEKEE (reference sequence). The CDR3 is 17 residues long. V shed 0 bases and J 4 bases; nucleotides not matched to a gene: 10. The CDR3: CASSLVGTGHPSYGYTF. CDR3 coding DNA: TGTGCCAGCAGCTTGGTTGGGACAGGGCATCCGTCCTATGGCTACACCTTC.

The J gene is TRBJ2-2, the V gene TRBV7-2; D gene unclear. The CDR3 covers 14 residues. V was pared by 1 base and J by 7 bases, with 10 bases between. The germline CDR1 and CDR2 sequences are SGHTA and FQGNSA. The CDR3 here is CASSLEVSSGELFF. The CDR3 DNA reads TGTGCCAGCAGCTTAGAAGTTAGCAGCGGGGAGCTGTTTTTT.

This chain joins TRBV19 and TRBJ1-5; D gene ambiguous. CDR3 length: 16 amino acids. Germline CDR1 is LNHDA and CDR2 is SQIVND (reference sequence). V lost 1 base to trimming and J lost 3 bases, with 13 bases between them. The DNA of the CDR3 is TGTGCCAGTAGTATAGGCACGGGAGTACCCAATCAGCCCCAGCATTTT. Translation: CASSIGTGVPNQPQHF.

This clone has just one count. The V gene is TRBV6-1, the J gene TRBJ1-2, with D unresolved. From germline, CDR1 is MNHNS and CDR2 SASEGT. Trimming removed 8 bases from V and 10 bases from J, with 14 bases in between. The CDR3 runs to 11 residues. This CDR3 is CASRFPEDYTF. The CDR3 DNA follows: TGTGCCAGCCGATTCCCTGAGGACTACACCTTC.

V and J are TRBV7-2 and TRBJ2-2; D remains ambiguous. The CDR3 runs 14 residues. In germline, CDR1 is SGHTA, CDR2 FQGNSA. Trimming removed 1 base at V and 6 bases at J, with 9 bases between. The CDR3 nucleotides are TGTGCCAGCAGCTTAGACCACCGCCCCGGGGAGCTGTTTTTT. Residues: CASSLDHRPGELFF. Variable domain in full (rest from reference TRBV7-2 and TRBJ2-2): GAGVSQSPSNKVTEKGKDVELRCDPISGHTALYWYRQSLGQGLEFLIYFQGNSAPDKSGLPSDRFSAERTGGSVSTLTIQRTQQEDSAVYLCASSLDHRPGELFFGEGSRLTVL.